This T cell receptor (beta chain) was profiled in a study of long-term antiretroviral therapy in people with HIV. General study results and limits: On ART adherence, viral resistance or therapy changes, no data were available.

In the case of this clone: Its antigen is still unknown.

Survey-level resolution applied to immunoSEQ assay v3.0. Some clones are missing from TCRdb's copy, which holds only in-frame ones; the method was immunoSEQ multiplex PCR. The profile covers approximately 15,000 clones, with 75% to 85% appearing a single time and approximately 10% taken by the ten largest. The sequence was collected from a man between 18 and 35 years old with HIV. The sequencing here drew on unsorted PBMCs, taken 0.3 years after starting antiretroviral therapy.

CDR3 DNA sequence: TGTGCCAGCTCGGACAAGGGACAGGTGTACAATGAGCAGTTCTTC. Amino acid sequence: CASSDKGQVYNEQFF. V is TRBV18 and J is TRBJ2-1, with 8 bases that match TRBD1. This CDR3 spans 15 amino acids. In germline, CDR1 is KGHSH, CDR2 LQKENI. Trimming removed 6 bases from V and 4 bases from J; junction bases left unmatched: 8.